This TCR beta chain comes out of a study of molecular identifiers for immune sequencing clone quantification. With 10%, 30% or 50% of RNA, about 19,000 to 1,000,000 naive CD8 T cells were sequenced. The authors built bulk TCR libraries by previously described methods with listed TCR primers. TCRdb independently ran MiXCR on the PCR reads; one entry per CDR3 protein. This table holds about half a million distinct CDR3 sequences, about a fifth found once. This clonotype was seen repeatedly, ten times or more. The specimen sequenced was naive CD8+ T cells from blood, with Jurkat cell RNA spiked in. As for subset: FACS-sorted CD8+CD4-CCR7+CD45RA+ naive T cells. This TCR came from a human donor in good health. Some libraries in this study had Jurkat cell RNA spiked in.

The CDR3 spells CASSQEPSTTSSDTQYF. CDR3 coding DNA: TGCGCCAGCAGCCAAGAGCCCTCCACCACCAGCTCAGATACGCAGTATTTT. This rearrangement joins TRBV4-1 to TRBJ2-3; D gene unclear. Between the trimmed V and J ends, which lost 0 bases and 4 bases, there was a span of 17 bases. The CDR3 sequence is 17 residues long. The germline V gene encodes CDR1 MGHRA and CDR2 YSYEKL.